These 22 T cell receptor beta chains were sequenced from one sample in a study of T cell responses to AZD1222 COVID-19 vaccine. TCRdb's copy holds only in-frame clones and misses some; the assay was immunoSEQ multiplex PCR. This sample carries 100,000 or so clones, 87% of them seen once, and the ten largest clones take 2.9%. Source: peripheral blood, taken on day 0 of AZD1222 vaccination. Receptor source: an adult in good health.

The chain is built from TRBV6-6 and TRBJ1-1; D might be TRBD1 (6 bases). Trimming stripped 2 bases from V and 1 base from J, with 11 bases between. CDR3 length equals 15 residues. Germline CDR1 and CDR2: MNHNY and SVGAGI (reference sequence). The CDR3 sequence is CASSYGRGRNTEAFF. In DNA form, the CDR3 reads TGTGCCAGCAGTTACGGCAGGGGACGGAACACTGAAGCTTTCTTT.

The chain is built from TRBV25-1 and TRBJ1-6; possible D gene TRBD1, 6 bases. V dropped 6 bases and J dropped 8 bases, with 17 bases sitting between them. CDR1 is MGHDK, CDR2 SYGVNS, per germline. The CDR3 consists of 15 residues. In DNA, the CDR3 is TGTGCCAGCAGCCAGTCTAGGGACAACCATTCACCCCTCCACTTT. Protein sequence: CASSQSRDNHSPLHF.

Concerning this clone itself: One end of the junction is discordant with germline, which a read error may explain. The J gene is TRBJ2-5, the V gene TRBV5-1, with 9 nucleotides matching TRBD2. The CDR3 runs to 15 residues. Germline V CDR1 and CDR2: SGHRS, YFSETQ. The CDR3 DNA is TGTGCCAGCAGCCCCGATGGGACTAGCCGGGAGACCCAGTACTTC. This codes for CASSPDGTSRETQYF.

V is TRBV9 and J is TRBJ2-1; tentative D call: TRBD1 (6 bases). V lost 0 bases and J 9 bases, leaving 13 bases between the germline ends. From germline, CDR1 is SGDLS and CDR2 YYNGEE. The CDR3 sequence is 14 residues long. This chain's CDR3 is CASSVDRAFGEQFF. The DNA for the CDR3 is TGTGCCAGCAGCGTAGACAGGGCCTTCGGTGAGCAGTTCTTC.

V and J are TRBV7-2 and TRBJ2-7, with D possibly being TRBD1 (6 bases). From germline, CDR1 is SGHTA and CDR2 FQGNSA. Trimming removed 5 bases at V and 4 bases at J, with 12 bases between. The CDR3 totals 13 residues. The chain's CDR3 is CASSHGTTYEQYF. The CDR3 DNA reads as TGTGCCAGCAGCCACGGGACAACGTACGAGCAGTACTTC.

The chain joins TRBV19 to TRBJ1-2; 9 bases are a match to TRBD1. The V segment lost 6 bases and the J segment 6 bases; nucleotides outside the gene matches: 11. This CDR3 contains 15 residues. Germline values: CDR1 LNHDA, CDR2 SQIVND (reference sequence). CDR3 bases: TGTGCCAGTAGACTCGCGGCCGGGACAGGGAATGGCTACACCTTC. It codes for CASRLAAGTGNGYTF.

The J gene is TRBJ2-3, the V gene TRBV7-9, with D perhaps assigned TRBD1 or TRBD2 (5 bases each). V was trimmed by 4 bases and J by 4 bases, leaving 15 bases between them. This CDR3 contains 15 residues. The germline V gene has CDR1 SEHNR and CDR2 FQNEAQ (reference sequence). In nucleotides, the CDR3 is TGTGCCAGCAGCTCAAACCCGTGGGACCCAGATACGCAGTATTTT. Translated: CASSSNPWDPDTQYF.

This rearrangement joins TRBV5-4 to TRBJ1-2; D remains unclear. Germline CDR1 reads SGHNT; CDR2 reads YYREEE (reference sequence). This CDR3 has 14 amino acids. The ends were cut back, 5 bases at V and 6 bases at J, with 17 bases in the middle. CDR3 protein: CASSHLLAVDGYTF. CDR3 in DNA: TGTGCCAGCAGTCACCTCTTGGCCGTGGATGGCTACACCTTC.

Here the CDR3 DNA reads TGTGCCAGCAGTTTGGACAGGCTTACGACCTTC. Translating gives CASSLDRLTTF. V gene TRBV12-3 or TRBV12-4 combines with J gene TRBJ1-2, with 7 positions matching TRBD1. V trimming: 3 bases; J trimming: 14 bases; junction bases outside the gene matches: 6. The CDR3 totals 11 residues.

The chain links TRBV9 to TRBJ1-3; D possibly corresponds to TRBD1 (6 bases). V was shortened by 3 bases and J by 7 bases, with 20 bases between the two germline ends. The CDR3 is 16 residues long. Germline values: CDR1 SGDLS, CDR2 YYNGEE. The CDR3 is CASSASQGLGRNTIYF. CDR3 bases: TGTGCCAGCAGCGCCTCACAGGGTCTCGGCAGGAACACCATATATTTT.

The CDR3 is CASKTGGTAYEQYV. The DNA of the CDR3 is TGTGCCAGCAAGACAGGGGGCACCGCCTACGAGCAGTACGTC. The chain joins TRBV2 to TRBJ2-7; 10 positions match TRBD1. The CDR3 length is 14 residues. Losses at the gene ends were 7 bases for V and 2 bases for J; bases not matched to a gene: 5. Germline V lookup: CDR1 SNHLY, CDR2 FYNNEI.

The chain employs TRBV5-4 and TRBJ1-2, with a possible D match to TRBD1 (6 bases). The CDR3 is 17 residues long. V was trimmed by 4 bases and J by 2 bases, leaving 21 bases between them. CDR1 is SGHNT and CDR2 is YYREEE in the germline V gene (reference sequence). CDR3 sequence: CASSPETGVNLNYGYTF. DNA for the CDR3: TGTGCCAGCAGCCCGGAGACAGGTGTAAATCTAAACTATGGCTACACCTTC.

CDR3 loop: CASGRGGTGELFF. The DNA for the CDR3 is TGCGCCAGCGGTCGGGGGGGTACCGGGGAGCTGTTTTTT. This chain links TRBV4-1 with TRBJ2-2, with TRBD2 identical over 8 bases. J gave up 5 bases and V 8 bases, and 4 bases lay outside the gene matches. Germline values: CDR1 MGHRA, CDR2 YSYEKL. CDR3 length equals 13 residues.

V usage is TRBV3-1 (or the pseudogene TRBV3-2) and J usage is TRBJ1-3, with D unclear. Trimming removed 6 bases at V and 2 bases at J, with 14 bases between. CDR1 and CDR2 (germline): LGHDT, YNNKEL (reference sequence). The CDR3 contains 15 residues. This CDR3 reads CASRSGTVTGNTIYF. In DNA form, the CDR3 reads TGTGCCAGCAGGTCGGGAACAGTCACTGGAAACACCATATATTTT.

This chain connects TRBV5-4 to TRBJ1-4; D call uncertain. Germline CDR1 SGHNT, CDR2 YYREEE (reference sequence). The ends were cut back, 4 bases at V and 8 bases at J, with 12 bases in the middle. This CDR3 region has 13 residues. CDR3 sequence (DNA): TGTGCCAGCAGCCCGGGAGGCGACGAAAAACTGTTTTTT. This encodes CASSPGGDEKLFF.

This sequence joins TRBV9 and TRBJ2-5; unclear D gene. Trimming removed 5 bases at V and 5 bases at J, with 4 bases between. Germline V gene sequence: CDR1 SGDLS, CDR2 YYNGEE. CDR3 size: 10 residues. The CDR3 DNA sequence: TGTGCCAGCAGTGGGGAGACCCAGTACTTC. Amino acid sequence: CASSGETQYF.

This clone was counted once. DNA for the CDR3: TGTGCCAGCAGTTACGTCCGGGACTTACTCACAGATACGCAGTATTTT. Translation gives CASSYVRDLLTDTQYF. This chain uses TRBV6-5 with TRBJ2-3, with D possibly TRBD2 on 6 matching bases. With 2 bases removed from V and 2 bases from J, the gap between germline ends came to 14 bases. CDR3 length: 16 residues. Germline CDR1 reads MNHEY; CDR2 reads SVGAGI.

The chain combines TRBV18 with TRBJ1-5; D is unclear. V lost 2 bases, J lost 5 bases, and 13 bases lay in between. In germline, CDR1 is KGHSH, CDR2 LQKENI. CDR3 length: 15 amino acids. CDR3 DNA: TGTGCCAGCTCACCATTCGGTACGACGGATCAGCCCCAGCATTTT. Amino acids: CASSPFGTTDQPQHF.

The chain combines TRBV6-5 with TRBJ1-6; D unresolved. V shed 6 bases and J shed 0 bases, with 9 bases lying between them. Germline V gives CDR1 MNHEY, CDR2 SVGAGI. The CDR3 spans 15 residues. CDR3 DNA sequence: TGTGCCAGCAGAACAGTTAGCTCCTATAATTCACCCCTCCACTTT. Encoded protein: CASRTVSSYNSPLHF.

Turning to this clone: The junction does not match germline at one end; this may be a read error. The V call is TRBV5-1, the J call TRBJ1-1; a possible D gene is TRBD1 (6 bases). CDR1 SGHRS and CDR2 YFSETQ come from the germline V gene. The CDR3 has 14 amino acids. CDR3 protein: CASRGSHGNTEAFF. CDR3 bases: TGTGCCAGCAGGGGATCGCATGGCAACACTGAAGCTTTCTTT.

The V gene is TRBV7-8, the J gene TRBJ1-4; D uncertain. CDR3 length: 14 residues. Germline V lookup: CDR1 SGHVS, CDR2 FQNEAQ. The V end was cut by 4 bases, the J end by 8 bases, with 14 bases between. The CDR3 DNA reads TGTGCCAGCAGCTCACGGACGGGAGGGGAAAAACTGTTTTTT. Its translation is CASSSRTGGEKLFF.

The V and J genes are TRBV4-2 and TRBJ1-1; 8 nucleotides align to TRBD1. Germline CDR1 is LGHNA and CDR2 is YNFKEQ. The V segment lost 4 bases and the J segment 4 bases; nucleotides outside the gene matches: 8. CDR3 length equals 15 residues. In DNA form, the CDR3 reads TGTGCCAGCAGCCCAACCCAAACAGGGGGCACTGAAGCTTTCTTT. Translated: CASSPTQTGGTEAFF.